A selection of T cell receptor beta chains follows, all from one sample in a study of radiation and T cells in renal cell carcinoma. Using immunoSEQ multiplex PCR, the repertoire was profiled, and TCRdb retains in-frame clones only, with some absent. This sample has around 170,000 clones, with less than 90% found just once. The sample consisted of blood, taken from a patient whose treatment included radiotherapy and nephrectomy. These receptors were obtained from a woman aged 45-65 years with renal cell carcinoma. Both conserved end residues are part of each CDR3. The D gene is left open where the match is weak. Not every row has a clone size; where given, it reads once, few, many or a size class.

D gene,V gene,clone size,J gene,CDR3 protein,CDR3 DNA
-,TRBV7-2,-,TRBJ1-1,CASSVWGQGLTEAFF,TGTGCCAGCTCCGTATGGGGGCAGGGTCTTACTGAAGCTTTCTTT
TRBD1,TRBV5-8,-,TRBJ1-1,CASSKNFRGGQGLYEAFF,TGTGCCAGCAGCAAAAATTTCCGGGGTGGACAGGGGTTATATGAAGCTTTCTTT
-,TRBV2,-,TRBJ2-1,CASSAMGGRFYEQFF,TGTGCCAGCAGCGCTATGGGGGGGCGTTTTTATGAGCAGTTCTTC
-,TRBV5-4,-,TRBJ2-7,CASSQNPGNVGEQYF,TGTGCCAGCAGCCAAAACCCCGGGAACGTCGGCGAGCAGTACTTC
-,TRBV6-1,-,TRBJ2-7,CASSDVGAYEQYF,TGTGCCAGCAGTGACGTAGGGGCCTACGAGCAGTACTTC
-,TRBV7-2,-,TRBJ2-6,CAIRTGANVLTF,TGTGCCATCAGGACAGGGGCCAACGTCCTGACTTTC
TRBD2,TRBV7-2,once,TRBJ2-1,CASSQSRTSYNEQFF,TGTGCCAGCAGCCAATCCCGGACTAGCTACAATGAGCAGTTCTTC
TRBD1,TRBV11-1,-,TRBJ2-5,CASSAGQGAWETQYF,TGTGCCAGCAGCGCCGGACAGGGGGCTTGGGAGACCCAGTACTTC
TRBD2,TRBV6-4,-,TRBJ2-1,CASSAQRGGRDEQFF,TGTGCCAGCAGTGCTCAGCGGGGGGGCCGGGATGAGCAGTTCTTC
TRBD2,TRBV9,few,TRBJ2-1,CASSAKGASGGHEQFF,TGTGCCAGCAGCGCCAAGGGGGCTAGCGGGGGCCATGAGCAGTTCTTC
-,TRBV6-5,-,TRBJ2-5,CASSPVGRQETQYF,TGTGCCAGCAGCCCCGTGGGCCGTCAAGAGACCCAGTACTTC
-,TRBV4-3,-,TRBJ2-7,CASSQSWETYEQYF,TGCGCCAGCAGCCAAAGTTGGGAGACCTACGAGCAGTACTTC
-,TRBV19,-,TRBJ2-6,CASSIDSSGANVLTF,TGTGCCAGTAGTATAGACAGCTCTGGGGCCAACGTCCTGACTTTC
-,TRBV2,-,TRBJ2-5,CASKRSIQETQYF,TGTGCCAGCAAGAGGTCTATTCAAGAGACCCAGTACTTC
-,TRBV18,-,TRBJ2-7,CASSPRGRESYEQYF,TGTGCCAGCTCACCACGCGGCAGGGAGTCCTACGAGCAGTACTTC
-,TRBV25-1,-,TRBJ2-1,CASSELLNEQFF,TGTGCCAGCAGTGAACTACTCAATGAGCAGTTCTTC
-,TRBV7-3,once,TRBJ2-2,CASSLLGGGNTGELFF,TGTGCCAGCAGCCTCCTGGGCGGGGGCAACACCGGGGAGCTGTTTTTT
-,TRBV5-1,-,TRBJ2-3,CASSLEGVGSDTQYF,TGCGCCAGCAGCTTGGAGGGGGTTGGGTCAGATACGCAGTATTTT
-,TRBV6-5,-,TRBJ2-5,CASSSRLQETQYF,TGTGCCAGCAGTTCTCGACTACAAGAGACCCAGTACTTC
-,TRBV5-4,-,TRBJ2-5,CASSLVGETQYF,TGTGCCAGCAGCTTGGTAGGAGAGACCCAGTACTTC
TRBD1,TRBV7-3,-,TRBJ1-5,CASSHGTDLYSNQPQHF,TGTGCCAGCAGCCACGGGACAGACCTTTATAGCAATCAGCCCCAGCATTTT
-,TRBV19,-,TRBJ1-1,CASSIGESRGAAFF,TGTGCCAGTAGTATCGGCGAATCCCGAGGGGCAGCTTTCTTT
-,TRBV19,-,TRBJ1-2,CASTPGWTPNGYTF,TGTGCCAGTACCCCTGGGTGGACACCGAATGGCTACACCTTC
-,TRBV5-6,once,TRBJ2-2,CASSFGGRPLHTGELFF,TGTGCCAGCAGCTTTGGGGGGCGACCCCTCCACACCGGGGAGCTGTTTTTT
-,TRBV10-2,-,TRBJ1-1,CASSESEKGNTEAFF,TGCGCCAGCAGTGAGTCGGAGAAAGGCAACACTGAAGCTTTCTTT
-,TRBV16,-,TRBJ1-2,CASSQWQGSYGYTF,TGTGCCAGCAGCCAATGGCAGGGGAGCTATGGCTACACCTTC
TRBD2,TRBV29-1,-,TRBJ2-1,CSVGYSGAYNEQFF,TGCAGCGTTGGATACAGCGGGGCATACAATGAGCAGTTCTTC